A selection of T cell receptor beta chains follows, all from one sample in a study of Tregs in tolerant kidney transplant recipients. The repertoire was sequenced with immunoSEQ multiplex PCR; TCRdb's copy has only in-frame clones and lacks some. This table has about 88,000 clones, around 90% appearing once. The material sequenced was CD8+ T cells from blood. Receptors were obtained from a human donor in good health. Each CDR3 is given with its conserved first and last residue. A D gene is named only where the DNA matches it firmly. Only part of the rows carry a size: once, few, many, or a class if the clone is expanded.

CDR3 length | J gene | V gene | clone size | D gene | CDR3 protein | CDR3 DNA
13 | TRBJ2-1 | TRBV27 | - | - | CASSLRDASEQFF | TGTGCCAGCAGTTTAAGGGACGCCAGTGAGCAGTTCTTC
14 | TRBJ2-2 | TRBV19 | - | - | CASSTRESTGELFF | TGTGCCAGTAGTACTCGGGAGTCCACCGGGGAGCTGTTTTTT
14 | TRBJ1-6 | TRBV13 | - | - | CASSLFRQDSPLHF | TGTGCCAGCAGCTTATTCCGACAGGATTCACCCCTCCACTTT
16 | TRBJ1-2 | TRBV12-5 | - | - | CASGSSTNHGRWGYTF | TGTGCTAGTGGTTCCTCCACCAACCACGGGAGGTGGGGCTACACCTTC
15 | TRBJ2-7 | TRBV5-5 | - | - | CASSLEQLVSYEQYF | TGTGCCAGCAGCTTGGAACAGCTGGTGTCCTACGAGCAGTACTTC
15 | TRBJ1-2 | TRBV27 | - | TRBD1 | CASSVNRGVVGGYTF | TGTGCCAGCAGTGTGAACAGGGGTGTGGTGGGTGGCTACACCTTC
17 | TRBJ2-1 | TRBV4-1 | once | TRBD2 | CASSPGLAGRSYNEQFF | TGCGCCAGCAGCCCTGGACTAGCGGGGAGATCCTACAATGAGCAGTTCTTC
15 | TRBJ2-1 | TRBV7-9 | - | TRBD2 | CASSFGLAGVDEQFF | TGTGCCAGCAGCTTTGGACTAGCGGGAGTGGATGAGCAGTTCTTC
14 | TRBJ2-3 | TRBV5-1 | - | - | CASSLARLIDTQYF | TGCGCCAGCAGCTTGGCCCGACTGATAGATACGCAGTATTTT
15 | TRBJ2-7 | TRBV7-8 | - | - | CASSRNSGTAYEQYF | TGTGCCAGCAGCCGCAATTCCGGGACGGCCTACGAGCAGTACTTC
13 | TRBJ2-5 | TRBV11-2 | - | - | CASSPGPKETQYF | TGTGCCAGCAGCCCGGGGCCGAAAGAGACCCAGTACTTC
14 | TRBJ2-5 | TRBV5-5 | - | - | CASSLPLLQETQYF | TGTGCCAGCAGCTTGCCCCTGCTCCAAGAGACCCAGTACTTC
14 | TRBJ2-2 | TRBV2 | - | - | CASTMSGDTGELFF | TGTGCCAGCACTATGTCCGGGGACACCGGGGAGCTGTTTTTT
15 | TRBJ2-3 | TRBV13 | - | - | CASSSQSTSTDTQYF | TGTGCCAGCAGCTCACAGAGTACTAGCACAGATACGCAGTATTTT
15 | TRBJ1-1 | TRBV6-1 | - | TRBD1 | CASSDDETGRSEAFF | TGTGCCAGCAGTGACGACGAGACAGGGAGATCTGAAGCTTTCTTT
15 | TRBJ1-3 | TRBV30 | - | - | CAWSSSAGDGNTIYF | TGTGCCTGGAGCTCGTCGGCGGGGGATGGAAACACCATATATTTT
19 | TRBJ2-2 | TRBV4-1 | - | TRBD2 | CASSQDSGRATSNTGELFF | TGCGCCAGCAGCCAGGACAGCGGGAGGGCCACATCGAACACCGGGGAGCTGTTTTTT